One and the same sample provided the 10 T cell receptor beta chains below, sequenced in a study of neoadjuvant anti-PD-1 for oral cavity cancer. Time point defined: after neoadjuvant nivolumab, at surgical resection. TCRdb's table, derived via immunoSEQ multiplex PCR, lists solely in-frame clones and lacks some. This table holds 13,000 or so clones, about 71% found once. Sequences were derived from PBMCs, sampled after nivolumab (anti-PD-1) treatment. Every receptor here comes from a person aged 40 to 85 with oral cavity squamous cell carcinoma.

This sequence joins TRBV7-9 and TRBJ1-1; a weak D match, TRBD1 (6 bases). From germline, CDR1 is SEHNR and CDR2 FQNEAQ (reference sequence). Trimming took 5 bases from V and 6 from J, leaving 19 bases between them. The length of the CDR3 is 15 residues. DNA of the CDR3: TGTGCCAGCAGCCCGGTCGGGGGGGCGTTGGCTGAAGCTTTCTTT. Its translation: CASSPVGGALAEAFF.

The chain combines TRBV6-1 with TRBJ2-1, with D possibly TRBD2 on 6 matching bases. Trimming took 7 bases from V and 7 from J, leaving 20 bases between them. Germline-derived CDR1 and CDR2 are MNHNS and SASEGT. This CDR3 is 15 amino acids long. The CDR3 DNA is TGTGCCAGCACCGAGGGAGGTGCAGGGAAAAATGAGCAGTTCTTC. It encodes CASTEGGAGKNEQFF.

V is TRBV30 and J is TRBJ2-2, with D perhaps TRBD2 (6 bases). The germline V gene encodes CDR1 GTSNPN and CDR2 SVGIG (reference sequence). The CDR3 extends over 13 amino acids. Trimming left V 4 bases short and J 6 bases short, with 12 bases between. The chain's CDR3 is CAWKRLVAGELFF. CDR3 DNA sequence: TGTGCCTGGAAAAGACTAGTGGCCGGGGAGCTGTTTTTT.

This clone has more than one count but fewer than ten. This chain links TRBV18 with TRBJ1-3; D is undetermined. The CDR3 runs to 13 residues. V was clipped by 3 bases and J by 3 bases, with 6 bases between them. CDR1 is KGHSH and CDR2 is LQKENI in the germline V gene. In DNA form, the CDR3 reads TGTGCCAGCTCACCGTCCAGTGGAAACACCATATATTTT. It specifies CASSPSSGNTIYF. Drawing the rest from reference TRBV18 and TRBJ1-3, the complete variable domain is NAGVMQNPRHLVRRRGQEARLRCSPMKGHSHVYWYRQLPEEGLKFMVYLQKENIIDESGMPKERFSAEFPKEGPSILRIQQVVRGDSAAYFCASSPSSGNTIYFGEGSWLTVV.

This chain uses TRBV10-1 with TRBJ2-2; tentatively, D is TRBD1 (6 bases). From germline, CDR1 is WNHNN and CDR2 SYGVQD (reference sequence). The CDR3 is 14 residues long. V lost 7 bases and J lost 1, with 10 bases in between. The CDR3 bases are TGCGCCAGCAACCCGGGACAGAACACCGGGGAGCTGTTTTTT. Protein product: CASNPGQNTGELFF.

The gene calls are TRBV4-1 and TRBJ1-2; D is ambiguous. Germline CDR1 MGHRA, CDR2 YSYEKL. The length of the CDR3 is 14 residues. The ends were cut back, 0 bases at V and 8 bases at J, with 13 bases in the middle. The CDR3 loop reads CASSQETTRRGYTF. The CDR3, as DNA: TGCGCCAGCAGCCAAGAGACGACGAGAAGGGGCTACACCTTC.

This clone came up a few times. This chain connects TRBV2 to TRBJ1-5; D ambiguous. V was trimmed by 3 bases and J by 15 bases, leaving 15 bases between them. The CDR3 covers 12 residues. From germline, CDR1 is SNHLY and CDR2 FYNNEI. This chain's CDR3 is CASSEVGEKGHF. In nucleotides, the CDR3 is TGTGCCAGCAGTGAGGTGGGAGAGAAGGGGCATTTT. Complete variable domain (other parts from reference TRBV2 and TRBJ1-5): EPEVTQTPSHQVTQMGQEVILRCVPISNHLYFYWYRQILGQKVEFLVSFYNNEISEKSEIFDDQFSVERPDGSNFTLKIRSTKLEDSAMYFCASSEVGEKGHFGDGTRLSIL.

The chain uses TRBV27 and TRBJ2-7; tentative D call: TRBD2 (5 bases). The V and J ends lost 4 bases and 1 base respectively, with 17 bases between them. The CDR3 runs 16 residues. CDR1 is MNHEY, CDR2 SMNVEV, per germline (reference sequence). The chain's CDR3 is CASSSYTGRGSYEQYF. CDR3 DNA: TGTGCCAGCAGTTCTTACACCGGACGGGGATCCTACGAGCAGTACTTC.

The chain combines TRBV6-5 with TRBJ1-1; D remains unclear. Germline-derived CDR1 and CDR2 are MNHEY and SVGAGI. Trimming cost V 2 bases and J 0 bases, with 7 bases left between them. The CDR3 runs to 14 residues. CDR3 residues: CASSYGEVNTEAFF. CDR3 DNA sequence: TGTGCCAGCAGTTACGGAGAGGTGAACACTGAAGCTTTCTTT.

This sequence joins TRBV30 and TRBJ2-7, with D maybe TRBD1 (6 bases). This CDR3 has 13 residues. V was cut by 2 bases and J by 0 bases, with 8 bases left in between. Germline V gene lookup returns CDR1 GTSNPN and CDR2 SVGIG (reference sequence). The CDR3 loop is CAWSWDISYEQYF. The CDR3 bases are TGTGCCTGGAGTTGGGACATCTCCTACGAGCAGTACTTC. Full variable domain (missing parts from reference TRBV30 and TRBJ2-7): SQTIHQWPATLVQPVGSPLSLECTVEGTSNPNLYWYRQAAGRGLQLLFYSVGIGQISSEVPQNLSASRPQDRQFILSSKKLLLSDSGFYLCAWSWDISYEQYFGPGTRLTVT.